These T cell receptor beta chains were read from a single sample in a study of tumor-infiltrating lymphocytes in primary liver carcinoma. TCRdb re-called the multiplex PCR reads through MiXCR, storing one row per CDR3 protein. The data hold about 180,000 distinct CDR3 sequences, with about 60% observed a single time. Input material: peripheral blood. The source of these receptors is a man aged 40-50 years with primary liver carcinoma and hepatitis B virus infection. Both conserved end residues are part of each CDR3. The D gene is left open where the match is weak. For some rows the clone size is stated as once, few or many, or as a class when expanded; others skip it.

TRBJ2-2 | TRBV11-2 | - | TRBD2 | CASSPLAGWPRAGELFF | TGTGCCAGCAGTCCGTTAGCGGGATGGCCGAGGGCCGGGGAGCTGTTTTTT
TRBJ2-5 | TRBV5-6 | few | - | CASSLGQLQETQYF | TGTGCCAGCAGCTTGGGACAACTACAAGAGACCCAGTACTTC
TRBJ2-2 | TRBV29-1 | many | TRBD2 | CSVGREVDTGELFF | TGCAGCGTTGGACGGGAGGTGGACACCGGGGAGCTGTTTTTT
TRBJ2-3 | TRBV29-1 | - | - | CSVGRGGTQYF | TGCAGCGTTGGGCGTGGGGGTACGCAGTATTTT
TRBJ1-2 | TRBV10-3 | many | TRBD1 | CAIRQMGQGASDYGYTF | TGTGCCATCAGGCAGATGGGACAGGGGGCGTCTGACTATGGCTACACCTTC
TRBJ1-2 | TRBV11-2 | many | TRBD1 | CASSSQGAIPNYGYTF | TGTGCCAGCAGCTCACAGGGGGCCATCCCTAACTATGGCTACACCTTC
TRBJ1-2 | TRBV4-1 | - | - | CASSQPHGGKGYSF | TGCGCCAGCAGCCAACCACACGGAGGTAAAGGCTACAGCTTC
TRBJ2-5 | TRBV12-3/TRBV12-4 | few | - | CASTQGRRETQYF | TGTGCCAGCACCCAGGGGCGGAGGGAAACCCAGTACTTC
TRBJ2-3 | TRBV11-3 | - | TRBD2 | CASSSNGLVANTQYF | TGTGCCAGCAGCTCGAATGGACTAGTAGCAAATACGCAGTATTTT
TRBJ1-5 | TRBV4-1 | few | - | CASSTQGNQPQHF | TGCGCCAGCAGCACTCAGGGAAATCAGCCCCAGCATTTT
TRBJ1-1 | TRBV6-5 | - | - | CASGWVQGNTEAFF | TGTGCCAGCGGCTGGGTACAGGGGAACACTGAAGCTTTCTTT
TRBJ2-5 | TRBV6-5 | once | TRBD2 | CASSSGWGGQETQYF | TGTGCCAGCAGCTCTGGGTGGGGGGGGCAAGAGACCCAGTACTTC
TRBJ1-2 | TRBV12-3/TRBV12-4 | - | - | CASSFFIGTEFYGYTF | TGTGCCAGTAGTTTTTTCATTGGAACCGAATTCTATGGCTACACCTTC
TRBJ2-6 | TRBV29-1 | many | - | CSVPAGPGANVLTF | TGCAGCGTTCCCGCCGGGCCTGGGGCCAACGTCCTGACTTTC
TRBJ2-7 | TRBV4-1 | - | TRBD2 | CASSRGGLANYEQYF | TGCGCCAGCAGCCGGGGAGGACTAGCGAATTACGAGCAGTACTTC
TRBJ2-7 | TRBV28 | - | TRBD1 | CASSRQGWSNEQYF | TGTGCCAGCAGTCGACAGGGATGGTCCAACGAGCAGTACTTC